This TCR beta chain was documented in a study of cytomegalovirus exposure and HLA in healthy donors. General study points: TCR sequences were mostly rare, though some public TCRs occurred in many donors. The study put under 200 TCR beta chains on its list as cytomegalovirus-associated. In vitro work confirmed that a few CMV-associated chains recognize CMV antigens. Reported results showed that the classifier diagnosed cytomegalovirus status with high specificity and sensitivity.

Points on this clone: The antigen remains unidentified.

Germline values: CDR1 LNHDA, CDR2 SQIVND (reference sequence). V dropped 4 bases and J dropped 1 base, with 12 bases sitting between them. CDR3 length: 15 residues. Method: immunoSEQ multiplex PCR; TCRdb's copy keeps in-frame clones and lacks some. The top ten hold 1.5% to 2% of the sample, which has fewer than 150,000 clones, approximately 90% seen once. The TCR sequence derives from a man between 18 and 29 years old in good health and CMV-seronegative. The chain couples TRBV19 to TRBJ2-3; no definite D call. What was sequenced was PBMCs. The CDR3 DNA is TGTGCCAGTAGTACCAAGCGTGCCGGCACAGATACGCAGTATTTT. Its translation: CASSTKRAGTDTQYF.